This entry lists 18 T cell receptor beta chains sequenced from one sample in a study of T cell responses to AZD1222 COVID-19 vaccine (dated by TCRdb to the early 2020s). Receptors were amplified or captured by the immunoSEQ multiplex PCR assay. The source is immuneACCESS, and TCRdb retained only in-frame sequences with V and J called. Part of the clones is not carried over; for the studies checked, unresolved V genes explain less than half of this, and the remainder is unexplained. Across this sample there are approximately 130,000 clones, with 90% seen only once. Roughly 4.2% of the sample comes from the top ten. Reading the label with the study, this specimen's time point is: about 28 days (+/-7) after the second vaccine dose. Per the publication, the treatment or condition label means: meningococcal conjugate vaccine given as trial control. Sequencing used peripheral blood, obtained 28 days after the second dose of the MenACWY control vaccine. These receptors were obtained from an adult who received the MenACWY meningococcal vaccine as a control.

The rearrangement uses TRBV5-4 and TRBJ1-2; D might be TRBD1 (6 bases). The CDR3 consists of 14 residues. Germline lookup yields CDR1 SGHNT and CDR2 YYREEE (reference sequence). The V end was cut by 1 base, the J end by 3 bases, with 10 bases between. CDR3 coding DNA: TGTGCCAGCAGCTTGTCGAACAGGGACTATGGCTACACCTTC. Translating it yields CASSLSNRDYGYTF. Variable domain in full (rest from reference TRBV5-4 and TRBJ1-2): ETGVTQSPTHLIKTRGQQVTLRCSSQSGHNTVSWYQQALGQGPQFIFQYYREEENGRGNFPPRFSGLQFPNYSSELNVNALELDDSALYLCASSLSNRDYGYTFGSGTRLTVV.

The chain recombines TRBV4-2 with TRBJ1-5; unclear D gene. Trimming took off 1 base at V and 9 bases at J, with 10 bases between the two ends. CDR3 length equals 13 residues. Germline V gene data show CDR1 as LGHNA and CDR2 as YNFKEQ. The DNA for the CDR3 is TGTGCCAGCAGCCAAGGGAACCTGGGGCCCCAGCATTTT. It is translated as CASSQGNLGPQHF.

The rearrangement links TRBV11-3 to TRBJ2-1; no definite D call. The CDR3 runs 12 residues. Per germline, CDR1 SGHNT and CDR2 YENEEA. Between the trimmed V and J ends, which lost 4 bases and 7 bases, there was a span of 8 bases. For the CDR3, the DNA is TGTGCCAGCAGCTCCATCTTTAATGAGCAGTTCTTC. It specifies CASSSIFNEQFF. Full variable domain (remainder filled in from reference TRBV11-3 and TRBJ2-1): EAGVVQSPRYKIIEKKQPVAFWCNPISGHNTLYWYLQNLGQGPELLIRYENEEAVDDSQLPKDRFSAERLKGVDSTLKIQPAELGDSAVYLCASSSIFNEQFFGPGTRLTVL.

The table lists this clone with a few counts. The chain joins TRBV5-1 to TRBJ2-7, with 9 bases fitting TRBD2. The junction had 8 bases not matched to a gene; V was cut back by 8 bases and J by 2 bases. The CDR3 runs 14 residues. Germline CDR1 is SGHRS and CDR2 is YFSETQ. CDR3 region: CASSIGTSTYEQYF. The CDR3, as DNA: TGCGCCAGTTCCATCGGGACTAGCACCTACGAGCAGTACTTC.

The count of this clone is one. This CDR3 is CASSTGQGGPNEQFF. The CDR3 DNA sequence: TGTGCCAGCAGTACGGGACAGGGGGGTCCCAATGAGCAGTTCTTC. V usage is TRBV6-5 and J usage is TRBJ2-1; 11 bases are a match to TRBD1. Germline CDR1 is MNHEY and CDR2 is SVGAGI. The CDR3 extends over 15 amino acids. The J segment lost 6 bases and the V segment lost 5 bases, leaving 6 bases of the junction unmatched.

The CDR3 DNA reads TGCGCCAGCAGCGGAGTAACAGGGGGGACCGGGGAGCTGTTTTTT. It encodes CASSGVTGGTGELFF. The chain has TRBV4-3 and TRBJ2-2; 8 positions match TRBD1. CDR3 size: 15 residues. In germline, CDR1 is LGHNA, CDR2 YSLEER. Trimming at V came to 5 bases and at J to 5 bases, leaving 7 bases not matched to a gene.

The chain joins TRBV19 to TRBJ2-2, with a weak D call TRBD1 (6 bases). V was shortened by 5 bases and J by 6 bases, with 13 bases between the two germline ends. CDR3 length equals 14 residues. Germline loops: CDR1 LNHDA, CDR2 SQIVND (reference sequence). In DNA, the CDR3 is TGTGCCAGTAGTGTCCAGGGGCGGGCCGGGGAGCTGTTTTTT. Protein: CASSVQGRAGELFF.

The chain links TRBV15 to TRBJ2-6; 10 bases map to TRBD1. The V and J ends lost 6 bases and 4 bases, in that order; junction bases with no gene match: 3. The CDR3 totals 15 residues. Per germline, CDR1 LNHNV and CDR2 YYDKDF (reference sequence). The CDR3 DNA is TGTGCCACCAGAGACAGGGGGCTCGGGGCCAACGTCCTGACTTTC. Protein: CATRDRGLGANVLTF.

The chain uses TRBV24-1 and TRBJ2-1; no reliable D call. Germline CDR1 is KGHDR and CDR2 is SFDVKD. There are 16 residues in the CDR3. V lost 7 bases and J lost 6, with 21 bases in between. The chain's CDR3 is CATSTPRLGSSNEQFF. CDR3 in DNA: TGTGCCACCAGCACTCCTCGATTGGGGTCGAGCAATGAGCAGTTCTTC.

This clone was seen once. This CDR3 is CASSPRRQGAYEQYF. CDR3 sequence (DNA): TGTGCCAGCTCACCTCGTCGACAGGGGGCGTACGAGCAGTACTTC. The chain joins TRBV18 to TRBJ2-7; 10 bases line up with TRBD1. The CDR3 is 15 amino acids. V dropped 3 bases and J dropped 4; count of bases not matched to a gene: 6. The V gene's germline CDR1 is KGHSH and CDR2 LQKENI.

The J gene is TRBJ2-3, the V gene TRBV7-9; TRBD2 is a possible D gene (5 bases). CDR3 length equals 17 residues. The germline gives CDR1 SEHNR, CDR2 FQNEAQ (reference sequence). V was trimmed by 5 bases and J by 2 bases, leaving 20 bases between them. CDR3 coding DNA: TGTGCCAGCAGCCATGCCGGTTCCGGCGGACTCACAGATACGCAGTATTTT. Its translation is CASSHAGSGGLTDTQYF.

The chain has TRBV21-1 and TRBJ2-1; the table calls TRBD2, which could not be checked here. TRBV21-1 is given as a pseudogene. This CDR3 has 20 residues. The CDR3 region is CASSTPFGLAGERSYNEQFF. The CDR3 DNA reads TGTGCCAGCAGCACTCCCTTCGGACTAGCGGGAGAGAGGTCCTACAATGAGCAGTTCTTC.

The chain uses TRBV7-9 and TRBJ2-7; D remains unclear. From germline, CDR1 is SEHNR and CDR2 FQNEAQ (reference sequence). V lost 5 bases and J lost 1, with 9 bases in between. The CDR3 has 13 residues. The CDR3: CASSLDGSYEQYV. The CDR3, as DNA: TGTGCCAGCAGCCTCGACGGATCCTACGAGCAGTACGTC.

The chain is built from TRBV7-2 and TRBJ1-2, with a weak D call TRBD1 (5 bases). The CDR3 extends over 13 amino acids. Between the trimmed V and J ends, which lost 2 bases and 6 bases, there was a span of 10 bases. Germline assignment: CDR1 SGHTA and CDR2 FQGNSA. CDR3: CASSLMRGDGYTF. The CDR3 nucleotides are TGTGCCAGCAGCTTAATGCGGGGCGATGGCTACACCTTC. Supplemented by reference TRBV7-2 and TRBJ1-2, the full variable domain reads GAGVSQSPSNKVTEKGKDVELRCDPISGHTALYWYRQSLGQGLEFLIYFQGNSAPDKSGLPSDRFSAERTGGSVSTLTIQRTQQEDSAVYLCASSLMRGDGYTFGSGTRLTVV.

V is TRBV5-5 and J is TRBJ2-7, with 9 bases matching TRBD2. This CDR3 is 15 amino acids long. Per the germline V gene, CDR1 is SGHKS and CDR2 is YYEKEE (reference sequence). With 4 bases clipped from V and 2 bases from J, the junction kept 7 bases outside the gene matches. The CDR3 nucleotides are TGTGCCAGCAGCATGGGACTAGCAGTTACCTACGAGCAGTACTTC. It yields the protein CASSMGLAVTYEQYF.

The genes are TRBV5-6 and TRBJ1-2, with TRBD1 matching 9 bases. V lost 4 bases and J lost 4; bases outside the gene matches: 8. The CDR3 extends over 15 amino acids. CDR1 is SGHDT and CDR2 is YYEEEE in the germline V gene. The CDR3 DNA reads TGTGCCAGCAGCCGCCGGGACAGGGTATTCTATGGCTACACCTTC. Its protein product is CASSRRDRVFYGYTF.

The chain recombines TRBV7-2 with TRBJ2-5; D gene unclear. The CDR3 is 13 residues long. The V end was cut by 7 bases, the J end by 0 bases, with 9 bases between. Per the germline V gene, CDR1 is SGHTA and CDR2 is FQGNSA. Written as DNA, the CDR3 is TGTGCCAGCACCCCACTGTACCAAGAGACCCAGTACTTC. Protein product: CASTPLYQETQYF.

This clone was counted only a few times. The rearrangement joins TRBV27 to TRBJ1-2; no definite D call. The CDR3 is made up of 14 amino acids. Between the trimmed V and J ends, which lost 5 bases and 5 bases, there was a span of 15 bases. CDR1 MNHEY and CDR2 SMNVEV come from the germline V gene (reference sequence). The CDR3: CASSPQMKAYGYTF. The CDR3 DNA reads as TGTGCCAGCAGTCCCCAAATGAAGGCTTATGGCTACACCTTC.